The rows below give T cell receptor beta chains drawn from one sample of a study of blood T cell repertoires in COVID-19. Here immunoSEQ multiplex PCR was the method, and the copy in TCRdb shows in-frame clones only, minus some. Of roughly 300,000 clones listed, more than 70% are singletons. The sample comprised peripheral blood. The receptors here all came from a woman aged 45-60 years with acute or convalescent COVID-19. CDR3s include the opening cysteine and the closing phenylalanine or tryptophan. A D gene is named only where the DNA matches it firmly. A row's size may be missing; if present it is once, few, many or a size class.

TGTGCCTGGAGTGTGAGCGAAGAGACCCAGTACTTC | CAWSVSEETQYF | TRBJ2-5 | few | - | TRBV30
TGTGCCAGCAGCGCGGGCGGCGGGGGTTCTATCGGGACCCAGTACTTC | CASSAGGGGSIGTQYF | TRBJ2-5 | - | TRBD2 | TRBV3-1/TRBV3-2
TGTGCCAGCAGCTTAGGGGGACAGGGACACGAGCAGTACTTC | CASSLGGQGHEQYF | TRBJ2-7 | - | TRBD1 | TRBV7-6
TGTGCCTGGATCCCCGACAGGGGGCTCAACAATGAGCAGTTCTTC | CAWIPDRGLNNEQFF | TRBJ2-1 | once | TRBD1 | TRBV30
TGTGCCAGCAGCCCCGACAGCAACTATGGCTACACCTTC | CASSPDSNYGYTF | TRBJ1-2 | - | - | TRBV7-3
TGTGCCAGCAGTTACTTGCCCGGGACAGGGAAGGAGACCCAGTACTTC | CASSYLPGTGKETQYF | TRBJ2-5 | - | TRBD1 | TRBV6-5
TGTGCCAGCTCACCTCAACAGGGGTTGGCTGAAGCTTTCTTT | CASSPQQGLAEAFF | TRBJ1-1 | once | TRBD1 | TRBV18
TGTGCCAGCAGCGAGAGCGGAGGGGACTATGGCTACACCTTC | CASSESGGDYGYTF | TRBJ1-2 | - | - | TRBV7-9
TGTGCCACCAGTGACCCAGGGGGCAACTATGGCTACACCTTC | CATSDPGGNYGYTF | TRBJ1-2 | - | TRBD1 | TRBV24-1
TGTGCCAGCAGTTCTGCGGGGACTGGAAACACCATATATTTT | CASSSAGTGNTIYF | TRBJ1-3 | - | - | TRBV6-5
TGTGCCTGGGACCGACTAGCGGGACGCACAGATACGCAGTATTTT | CAWDRLAGRTDTQYF | TRBJ2-3 | - | TRBD2 | TRBV30
TGTGCCATCAGTGCGAAACAGGGGGGGCTCGGAAAAGAGACCCAGTACTTC | CAISAKQGGLGKETQYF | TRBJ2-5 | - | - | TRBV10-3
TGTGCCAGTAGTATATATGACAGGGGGGACACTGAAGCTTTCTTT | CASSIYDRGDTEAFF | TRBJ1-1 | once | TRBD1 | TRBV19
TGTGCCAGCAGCTTAGACTACGGGGGGACCTTCAAGTACTTC | CASSLDYGGTFKYF | TRBJ2-7 | - | TRBD2 | TRBV7-2
TGCGCCAGCAGATACAGGGGTGTGGACACTGAAGCTTTCTTT | CASRYRGVDTEAFF | TRBJ1-1 | many | TRBD1 | TRBV5-1
TGTGCCAGTAGTATCGACAGGGGACCTAATCAGCCCCAGCATTTT | CASSIDRGPNQPQHF | TRBJ1-5 | - | TRBD1 | TRBV19
TGTGCCAGCAGTTCACAGGGTGCCGGGGATGAAAAACTGTTTTTT | CASSSQGAGDEKLFF | TRBJ1-4 | - | - | TRBV6-5
TGTGCCAGCAGCTTAGAAACAGGGGGGGATACGCAGTATTTT | CASSLETGGDTQYF | TRBJ2-3 | - | TRBD1 | TRBV13
TGTGCCAGCAGCTTACAGGGTCTCAATAATTCACCCCTCCACTTT | CASSLQGLNNSPLHF | TRBJ1-6 | once | - | TRBV7-8
TGCGCCAGCCGCCGGAGTCAGCAAGAGACCCAGTACTTC | CASRRSQQETQYF | TRBJ2-5 | - | - | TRBV10-2
TGTGCCCAAGGACGGGAGGGCTTCTACGAGCAGTACTTC | CAQGREGFYEQYF | TRBJ2-7 | - | TRBD2 | TRBV30
TGTGCCAGCAGTAGATACCAGCGGGAGGCGCAGTACTTC | CASSRYQREAQYF | TRBJ2-7 | - | TRBD2 | TRBV28
TGTGCCAGCAGCCAATTGGCCCCGAACACCGGGGAGCTGTTTTTT | CASSQLAPNTGELFF | TRBJ2-2 | - | - | TRBV3-1/TRBV3-2
TGTGCCAGCAGCATCTCCTCCGGGACAGGGGCTCAGCCCCAGCATTTT | CASSISSGTGAQPQHF | TRBJ1-5 | - | TRBD1 | TRBV7-8
TGTGCCAGCAGCGTAGCTACGGGGAGCTCCTACAATGAGCAGTTCTTC | CASSVATGSSYNEQFF | TRBJ2-1 | - | - | TRBV9
TGTGCCAGCAGCGTAGCGACCTTAGTTGGGGGAGCGGGGGAACAAGAGACCCAGTACTTC | CASSVATLVGGAGEQETQYF | TRBJ2-5 | - | TRBD2 | TRBV9
TGTGCCATCAGTGACCCTGGGACACCCACCTACGAGCAGTACTTC | CAISDPGTPTYEQYF | TRBJ2-7 | - | - | TRBV10-3
TGTGCCAGCAGTTCCAGACAGGGTAATTACGAGCAGTACTTC | CASSSRQGNYEQYF | TRBJ2-7 | - | TRBD1 | TRBV6-2/TRBV6-3
TGTGCCAGCAGCTTATATTCAGGTTCGACAGATACGCAGTATTTT | CASSLYSGSTDTQYF | TRBJ2-3 | - | - | TRBV7-6
TGTGCCAGCAGCTACAGGGGGCCGGATCAGCCCCAGCATTTT | CASSYRGPDQPQHF | TRBJ1-5 | - | TRBD1 | TRBV11-1
TGTGCCAGCAGCCTTGGTGGCGGGAGGGCCTACGAGCAGTACTTC | CASSLGGGRAYEQYF | TRBJ2-7 | - | TRBD2 | TRBV7-3
TGTGCCAGCCAAGGGGACAGGAGCTCCTACGAGCAGTACTTC | CASQGDRSSYEQYF | TRBJ2-7 | - | TRBD1 | TRBV2
TGTGCCAGCAGCCCGCACATCGATGGCTACACCTTC | CASSPHIDGYTF | TRBJ1-2 | - | - | TRBV7-8
TGTGCCAGTAGTCAGGCAGGGGGGAGCTACGAGCAGTACTTC | CASSQAGGSYEQYF | TRBJ2-7 | - | - | TRBV19
TGTGCCAGCAGCTTCAGGGAGGAAACTGAAGCTTTCTTT | CASSFREETEAFF | TRBJ1-1 | - | - | TRBV11-2
TGTGCCAGTAGTACCGGGGACAGCAACTATGGCTACACCTTC | CASSTGDSNYGYTF | TRBJ1-2 | few | TRBD1 | TRBV19
TGTGCCAGCAGACTCCGACTAGCGGGGTCCTACGAGCAGTACTTC | CASRLRLAGSYEQYF | TRBJ2-7 | - | TRBD2 | TRBV7-2
TGTGCCAGCAGCATCCGGGACAGTAATGAAAAACTGTTTTTT | CASSIRDSNEKLFF | TRBJ1-4 | - | TRBD1 | TRBV3-1/TRBV3-2
TGTGCCAGCAGTTTTGGCCAGGGGGATGGCTACACCTTC | CASSFGQGDGYTF | TRBJ1-2 | - | TRBD1 | TRBV12-3/TRBV12-4
TGCGCCAGCAGTTCTGGGACAGCTAATTCACCCCTCCACTTT | CASSSGTANSPLHF | TRBJ1-6 | once | TRBD1 | TRBV10-1
TGTGCCAGCAGCTTACTGCGTGAAAACTACGAGCAGTACTTC | CASSLLRENYEQYF | TRBJ2-7 | - | - | TRBV11-2
TGTGCCAGCAGTGACAGGGGGCGCGGGGCCAACGTCCTGACTTTC | CASSDRGRGANVLTF | TRBJ2-6 | - | TRBD1 | TRBV6-1
TGTGCCAGCAGCGTGGGGGGGGGTCACGTATATAATTCACCCCTCCACTTT | CASSVGGGHVYNSPLHF | TRBJ1-6 | - | - | TRBV9
TGTGCCAGCAGTTACTCCCCTCCCAACTATGGCTACACCTTC | CASSYSPPNYGYTF | TRBJ1-2 | - | - | TRBV6-2/TRBV6-3
TGTGCCATCAGGCCGGGACAGACTCACTATGGCTACACCTTC | CAIRPGQTHYGYTF | TRBJ1-2 | - | TRBD1 | TRBV10-3
TGTGCCAGCAGCCTAAGGGGGGGGGACTATGGCTACACCTTC | CASSLRGGDYGYTF | TRBJ1-2 | - | - | TRBV27
TGTGCCAGCAGCTCATGGGCCGAGGACAGGGTCTTC | CASSSWAEDRVF | TRBJ1-2 | few | TRBD1 | TRBV5-4
TGTGCCAGCAGCAAAGGGGTACTAGCGGGAGTAATCTACGAGCAGTACTTC | CASSKGVLAGVIYEQYF | TRBJ2-7 | - | - | TRBV21-1
TGTGCCAGCAGCTCGAGGACAGGGGGCACCTACGAGCAGTACTTC | CASSSRTGGTYEQYF | TRBJ2-7 | - | TRBD1 | TRBV5-4
TGTGCCAGCAGCTTAGGGGCTGGGACAGGGGCGGACAATGAGCAGTTCTTC | CASSLGAGTGADNEQFF | TRBJ2-1 | - | TRBD1 | TRBV7-9
TGTGCCATCAGTCGCCCCGGGACAGGGACCCAAGAGACCCAGTACTTC | CAISRPGTGTQETQYF | TRBJ2-5 | - | TRBD1 | TRBV10-3
TGTGCCAGCAGTGCCTACAGGGGCTACACCTTC | CASSAYRGYTF | TRBJ1-2 | - | - | TRBV12-3/TRBV12-4
TGTGCCAGCAGAAAGGACAGGAATGAAAAACTGTTTTTT | CASRKDRNEKLFF | TRBJ1-4 | - | TRBD1 | TRBV2
TGTGCCAGCAGCTTAGGGGGACTAGCGGGTTACAATGAGCAGTTCTTC | CASSLGGLAGYNEQFF | TRBJ2-1 | - | TRBD2 | TRBV7-2
TGTGCCAGCAGTTTTTCCGGGACAGGGGCCAACCTGGCTGGCTACACCTTC | CASSFSGTGANLAGYTF | TRBJ1-2 | - | TRBD1 | TRBV27
TGTGCCAGCAGTACCCCGGTTGTGAACACTGAAGCTTTCTTT | CASSTPVVNTEAFF | TRBJ1-1 | - | - | TRBV6-2/TRBV6-3
TGTGCCAGCAGTGAGGGGACTAGCGGACAAGAGACCCAGTACTTC | CASSEGTSGQETQYF | TRBJ2-5 | once | TRBD2 | TRBV6-4
TGTGCCAGCAGCTTGGCCGCAGCGGGAGGACTTTCCTACGAGCAGTACTTC | CASSLAAAGGLSYEQYF | TRBJ2-7 | - | TRBD2 | TRBV5-5
TGTGCCAGCAGCCAAGTTAACGGCGGGGAGCTGTTTTTT | CASSQVNGGELFF | TRBJ2-2 | once | - | TRBV14
TGTGCCAGCAGCTTAGCGGTTGCCACAGGGGGCACCTATGGCTACACCTTC | CASSLAVATGGTYGYTF | TRBJ1-2 | - | TRBD1 | TRBV7-8